This T cell receptor beta chain was obtained from a study of cytomegalovirus exposure and HLA in healthy donors (dated by TCRdb to 2017 to 2019). Broadly, across the study: In an earlier analysis of under 750 of the donors, 276 Gb of sequence data and 117 million unique TCR beta sequences from roughly 180 million T cells were reported. Among the roughly 400 genotyped donors, around 79% belonged to the genetic ancestry cluster associated with self-reported Caucasian donors. To study patterns of TCR occurrence, a later analysis re-analyzed previously published TCR beta repertoires from under 750 donors and added high-resolution HLA genotyping. The T cell repertoires of some 700 subjects were profiled by immunosequencing and related to cytomegalovirus serostatus. The study combined high-throughput TCR immunosequencing, statistical association of individual TCRs with disease status, and machine learning to predict cytomegalovirus infection status. The number of typed donors differed by locus: about 620-630 for A, B, C, DRB1 and DQB1; 522 for DQA1; about 600 for DPA1; and roughly 490 for DPB1. Among about 370 genotyped donors of the cohort, an average of approximately 220,000 unique TCR beta nucleotide sequences was sequenced per donor, of which roughly 18% were non-productive. Rather than drawing on any new phenotypic data, the later analysis identified candidate immune exposures from TCR beta sequences and the way those sequences occurred across donors. A later genetic analysis took genome-wide SNP genotypes for about 60% of the roughly 670 donors and used that subset as a discovery cohort. The aim of the study was to test whether cataloging public T cell receptors could identify signatures of past pathogen exposure. Along with the 666-subject first cohort, a separate validation cohort of 120 different subjects was used. Every discovery cohort repertoire had been produced on one sequencing platform. Alongside the repertoire data, information on donor age, sex, ethnicity and CMV serostatus was compiled. Around 330 gigabases of sequencing data and around 85 million unique TCR sequences made up an early release that covered 500 to 650 HLA-typed donors. HLA typing included class I and class II loci at four-digit resolution. To decide whether each TCR beta V gene segment behaved as functional or pseudogenic, an earlier analysis of some 570 of the donors relied on high-throughput TCR beta sequencing. Roughly five DR-DQ haplotypes were handled as single units for association and clustering, since linkage in the cohort was strong.

What the work shows at the level of the full study, not this receptor alone: According to a later genetic analysis, donors in an Asian-associated ancestry cluster had fewer N-insertions in productive TCRs than the approximately 630-donor mean. Compared with equally common non-associated chains, HLA-associated TCR beta chains in a later analysis were more clonally expanded and had lower generation probabilities. Specific HLA alleles were associated with 15,000 to 20,000 TCR beta sequences at a false discovery rate of 0.05 in a later analysis. A later genetic analysis associated a missense DCLRE1C variant with V-gene and J-gene trimming of TCR beta chains, and an independent cohort replicated the association. In this cohort, only TCR beta chains were sequenced, and detectable features were limited by the absence of alpha or paired-chain data. When HLA alleles, especially DR and DQ, strongly co-occurred, TCR associations were difficult to assign to individual alleles. An earlier analysis of several hundred of the donors showed that most TCR beta V segments appeared in productive rearrangements either about 87% or about 30% of the time, which broadly matched IMGT annotations. HLA typing was unavailable for some donors at each locus, so association tests used only the typed subset. The sequencing pipeline was judged likely to have produced a cluster of highly shared sequence variants as a technical artifact. According to a later analysis, TCR association rates differed among HLA loci, with DRB1 alleles showing the most associated TCRs and HLA-C alleles showing the fewest. Some IMGT-functional V segments, including TRBV6-2 and TRBV6-3, could not be distinguished by the 87-base-pair reads and were therefore excluded. In a later analysis, most CMV-associated TCR beta chains were found to appear HLA-restricted, with HLA associations seemingly driven largely by CMV exposure. According to the authors, the approach could potentially be generalized to other disease states and immunological phenotypes. Most TCR sequences were observed very rarely across donors, whereas some public TCRs were present in many individuals. In a later analysis, several top co-occurrence clusters were reported to appear linked to parvovirus B19, influenza, CMV and Epstein-Barr virus. In vitro tests confirmed that three of the cytomegalovirus-associated TCR beta chains recognize cytomegalovirus antigens. CMV serostatus was the only immune exposure information available for the cohort. A further reported finding was that TCR beta sequences accurately predicted the HLA-A and HLA-B alleles for most subjects in the first cohort. Approximately 16 rarely observed V segments, including chromosome 9 orphons, were excluded from the earlier analysis of several hundred of the donors because counts were too low. Linkage disequilibrium might explain the correlated functional status among segregating V segments, but an unknown experimental factor could not be ruled out. In both the original and validation cohorts, the classifier was reported to diagnose cytomegalovirus status with high specificity and sensitivity. Sequencing depth was assumed to be roughly uniform across donors in the presence/absence analyses, though that assumption may not hold. A total of roughly 160 TCR beta chains were listed by the study as associated with cytomegalovirus.

Measured from the cysteine to the phenylalanine, the CDR3 is 17 residues long. Of the read, only the CDR3 DNA is kept; its 51 bases are in frame from base 1. Trimming removed 1 base from V and 0 bases from J, leaving 10 bases between the germline ends. For CDR1 and CDR2, the germline V gene (reference sequence) lists SEHNR and FQNEAQ. On this clone: Its antigen is unknown. Per-nucleotide qualities are absent, and no much larger clonotype sits a single base away.

Receptor amplification or capture employed the immunoSEQ multiplex PCR assay. The multiplex PCR relied on a mix of 60 forward primers for TCR Vbeta segments and 13 reverse primers for TCR Jbeta segments. A multiplex PCR assay on genomic DNA amplified the CDR3 region of rearranged TCR beta genes. The amplified TCR beta libraries were sequenced on the Illumina HiSeq System as 87-base-pair reads. On the study's bioinformatics: A later analysis counted about 82 million unique TCR beta chains across the 666 repertoires, and approximately 11 million of these chains were shared by at least two donors. A nearest-neighbor algorithm error-corrected the raw reads and collapsed the reads into unique sequences, merging closely related sequences to remove PCR and sequencing errors. CDR3 sequences were aligned to IMGT reference sequences to assign V, D and J gene segments. For a sequence to be retained, a match of at least six nucleotides to both a V gene segment and a J gene segment was required. A rearrangement was called productive if the CDR3 had no stop codons and remained in frame with V and J, and every other rearrangement was called non-productive. CDR3 was defined according to IMGT convention as the region running from the second conserved V-encoded cysteine to the conserved J-encoded phenylalanine. Sequences without an unambiguous match to a single V gene segment were excluded from the earlier analysis of a few hundred of the donors. In an earlier analysis of 587 of the donors, V segments were called functional above 56.7% productive rearrangements and were called segregating when the between-donor standard deviation exceeded 5%. To diagnose cytomegalovirus status from the catalog of TCR beta chain sequences, a statistical classification framework was built. In a later analysis, TCR nucleotide sequences were compared against IMGT/GENE-DB human TR gene sequences so that V and J genes could be assigned. In a later analysis, CDR3 sequences and most-parsimonious VDJ recombination scenarios were assigned using the TCRdist pipeline. A later analysis defined each TCR beta chain by its CDR3 amino acid sequence plus V-gene family, and excluded reads lacking a unique V-gene family. To address suspected cross-contamination and a sequencing artifact, a later analysis removed 592 highly shared, low-generation-probability nucleotide sequences. A later analysis calculated a clonal expansion index for each public chain from normalized within-repertoire ranks of inferred template counts. Generation probabilities in a later analysis came from a VDJ recombination model fitted to out-of-frame rearrangements, and those results were checked against IGoR. A later analysis scored TCR-TCR, TCR-HLA and TCR-CMV co-occurrence with hypergeometric tests, applying a repertoire-size bias correction to TCR pairs. To estimate false discovery rates, a later analysis permuted the HLA or CMV assignments 20 times. A later analysis grouped co-occurring TCRs with DBSCAN, adding TCRdist sequence similarity when clustering within HLA-allele-positive subsets. Co-occurrence clustering excluded repertoires with fewer than 30,000 or more than 120,000 public chains, plus five with anomalous nucleotide sharing. Entries here come from immuneACCESS through TCRdb and include only in-frame sequences with V and J called. Some clones fail to appear in such tables; in the studies checked, an unresolved V gene covers under half of the shortfall, and the cause of the remainder is unknown. The DNA gave D and trimming, while V, J and clone size come from that table. In all, the sample holds approximately 120,000 clones, and roughly 78% of those were seen once. Less than 4.5% of the sample is in the top ten clones.

The cohort consisted of 666 healthy bone marrow donors. At the time of sampling, all cohort members were nominally healthy, though unrecorded immune exposures were likely present. The donor tested CMV seronegative, placing the donor among the 350 or so seronegative members of the cohort. Every donor gave a peripheral blood sample, and the peripheral blood mononuclear cells from that sample were used for TCR beta sequencing. Genomic DNA was extracted from the blood cell samples with the Qiagen DNeasy Blood Extraction Kit. This TCR was recovered from a man younger than 45 in good health and CMV-seronegative. The V gene is TRBV7-9 and the J gene is TRBJ2-6; the D gene cannot be resolved reliably. Input material: PBMCs. For the CDR3, the sequence is CASSLDTDSSGANVLTF. Here is the DNA: TGTGCCAGCAGCTTAGACACAGATTCCTCTGGGGCCAACGTCCTGACTTTC. The full variable domain, with segments outside the CDR3 supplied by the reference TRBV7-9 and TRBJ2-6 proteins, appears as DTGVSQNPRHKITKRGQNVTFRCDPISEHNRLYWYRQTLGQGPEFLTYFQNEAQLEKSRLLSDRFSAERPKGSFSTLEIQRTEQGDSAMYLCASSLDTDSSGANVLTFGAGSRLTVL.